This TCR beta chain was captured by sequencing in a study of blood T cell repertoires in COVID-19. Germline V gene lookup returns CDR1 SGHRS and CDR2 YFSETQ. Trimming shortened V by 2 bases and J by 0 bases, and 10 bases separated the two germline ends. The CDR3 is 15 residues long. The assay was immunoSEQ multiplex PCR, and TCRdb's table has in-frame clones only and misses some. The table includes around 340,000 clones, approximately 86% detected once. The genes are TRBV5-1 and TRBJ2-3; TRBD2 might be the D (5 bases). The TCR originated in a woman aged 55-70 years with COVID-19, enrolled during active disease. The source material was peripheral blood. This CDR3 reads CASSLNGVSTDTQYF. The CDR3 DNA sequence: TGCGCCAGCAGCTTAAACGGGGTTAGCACAGATACGCAGTATTTT.